What follows are 26 T cell receptor beta chains derived from one specimen sequenced in a study of blood T cell repertoires in COVID-19 (dated by TCRdb to about 2020). Library generation was performed with the immunoSEQ multiplex PCR assay. TCRdb took over this immuneACCESS table, retaining in-frame rearrangements with V and J assigned. Such tables are incomplete; in checked studies, under half of the missing clones stem from an unresolved V gene, and the remainder is unexplained. The sample profile shows approximately 140,000 clones; 65% to 80% of them were found once. The ten largest clones capture approximately 3.6% of the sample. The sequenced sample consisted of peripheral blood. Receptor source: a man aged 60-69 years with acute or convalescent COVID-19.

The J gene is TRBJ1-1, the V gene TRBV29-1; D not certain. CDR3 size: 14 residues. The germline V gene encodes CDR1 SQVTM and CDR2 ANQGSEA. V was pared by 2 bases and J by 0 bases, with 10 bases between. This CDR3 is CSVESLGMNTEAFF. The CDR3 DNA reads TGCAGCGTTGAAAGTCTGGGCATGAACACTGAAGCTTTCTTT.

There are a few counts of this clone. This rearrangement joins TRBV19 to TRBJ1-5, with D perhaps TRBD1 (5 bases). V gave up 7 bases and J gave up 0 bases, with 13 bases separating them. The CDR3 loop spans 15 amino acids. Germline lookup yields CDR1 LNHDA and CDR2 SQIVND (reference sequence). The CDR3 sequence: CASKGQGPSNQPQHF. In DNA, the CDR3 is TGTGCCAGTAAGGGGCAAGGACCTAGCAATCAGCCCCAGCATTTT.

The CDR3 DNA is TGTGCCAGCAGTTTCCCCCTCGACTGGGGGGATTACAATGAGCAGTTCTTC. Amino acids: CASSFPLDWGDYNEQFF. The gene calls are TRBV28 and TRBJ2-1, with D possibly being TRBD2 (6 bases). Trimming left V 3 bases short and J 4 bases short, with 19 bases between. There are 17 residues in the CDR3. The germline gives CDR1 MDHEN, CDR2 SYDVKM.

CDR3 sequence: CAIWMGSMYGYTF. CDR3 in DNA: TGTGCCATTTGGATGGGCAGTATGTATGGCTACACCTTC. This chain links TRBV28 with TRBJ1-2; no definite D call. Trimming cost V 10 bases and J 5 bases, with 17 bases left between them. CDR3 length: 13 amino acids. Per the germline V gene, CDR1 is MDHEN and CDR2 is SYDVKM.

This chain joins TRBV15 and TRBJ1-1; unclear D gene. Trimming took 5 bases from V and 8 from J, leaving 12 bases between them. The germline gives CDR1 LNHNV, CDR2 YYDKDF (reference sequence). The CDR3 consists of 12 residues. CDR3 amino acids: CATSGGVSEAFF. The CDR3 DNA reads TGTGCCACCAGCGGCGGGGTTTCAGAAGCTTTCTTT.

The CDR3 DNA sequence: TGTGCCAGCAGGACAGGGGAAAGTTCACCCCTCCACTTT. Its translation: CASRTGESSPLHF. V and J are TRBV6-5 and TRBJ1-6; the match to TRBD1 covers 8 bases. With 6 bases clipped from V and 9 bases from J, the junction kept 4 bases outside the gene matches. Germline CDR1 is MNHEY and CDR2 is SVGAGI. The CDR3 is 13 amino acids.

The DNA of the CDR3 is TGTGCCAGCAGCCAAGGACAGCGTCCGCACAATGAGCAGTTCTTC. It encodes CASSQGQRPHNEQFF. The rearrangement uses TRBV3-1 (or the pseudogene TRBV3-2) and TRBJ2-1; D perhaps matches TRBD1 (5 bases). V was clipped by 1 base and J by 5 bases, with 12 bases between them. The length of the CDR3 is 15 residues. Per the germline V gene, CDR1 is LGHDT and CDR2 is YNNKEL (reference sequence).

The chain employs TRBV7-2 and TRBJ2-1; 7 nucleotides align to TRBD2. The CDR3 has 14 amino acids. V was pared by 3 bases and J by 6 bases, with 5 bases of the junction left unmatched. Germline V lookup: CDR1 SGHTA, CDR2 FQGNSA. CDR3 sequence: CASSLGGSINEQFF. The CDR3 bases are TGTGCCAGCAGCTTGGGCGGGAGTATCAATGAGCAGTTCTTC.

The V gene is TRBV28, the J gene TRBJ2-7; 7 nucleotides align to TRBD1. The V and J ends lost 5 bases and 0 bases, in that order; junction bases with no gene match: 7. The CDR3 sequence is 15 residues long. Germline CDR1 and CDR2: MDHEN and SYDVKM. CDR3 protein: CASSPWGQSSYEQYF. In DNA form, the CDR3 reads TGTGCCAGCAGTCCCTGGGGACAGAGCTCCTACGAGCAGTACTTC.

V is TRBV30 and J is TRBJ2-1; D might be TRBD2 (5 bases). This CDR3 comprises 14 residues. Per the germline V gene, CDR1 is GTSNPN and CDR2 is SVGIG (reference sequence). V gave up 0 bases and J gave up 6 bases, with 12 bases separating them. The CDR3 DNA follows: TGTGCCTGGAGTGTAGGGAGACTTTCCAATGAGCAGTTCTTC. It specifies CAWSVGRLSNEQFF.

The genes are TRBV30 and TRBJ2-5; no definite D call. The germline CDR1 and CDR2 sequences are GTSNPN and SVGIG (reference sequence). V shed 4 bases and J shed 5 bases, with 8 bases lying between them. The length of the CDR3 is 11 residues. The CDR3 bases are TGTGCCTGGAAAGCGCACGAGACCCAGTACTTC. It yields the protein CAWKAHETQYF.

This clone has just a few counts. The chain carries TRBV4-3 and TRBJ1-4; TRBD1 aligns across 12 bases. V lost 0 bases and J lost 8; bases outside the gene matches: 4. Germline assignment: CDR1 LGHNA and CDR2 YSLEER. The CDR3 extends over 16 amino acids. This CDR3 is CASSQDRGTGGEKLFF. CDR3 bases: TGCGCCAGCAGCCAAGACAGGGGGACAGGGGGCGAAAAACTGTTTTTT.

This clone came up a few times. The chain joins TRBV7-9 to TRBJ1-1; 7 bases are shared with TRBD1. The germline CDR1 and CDR2 sequences are SEHNR and FQNEAQ (reference sequence). Trimming cost V 4 bases and J 11 bases; bases outside gene matches: 10. This CDR3 contains 13 residues. The CDR3 region is CASSSQQGMVAFF. CDR3 in DNA: TGTGCCAGCAGCTCCCAACAGGGGATGGTTGCTTTCTTT.

The chain joins TRBV28 to TRBJ1-5; unclear D gene. Trimming removed 3 bases from V and 0 bases from J, with 6 bases in between. The CDR3 is 14 residues long. Germline V gene data show CDR1 as MDHEN and CDR2 as SYDVKM. The CDR3 DNA is TGTGCCAGCAGTTTTCTTTATAGCAATCAGCCCCAGCATTTT. Translation: CASSFLYSNQPQHF. Complete variable domain (other parts from reference TRBV28 and TRBJ1-5): DVKVTQSSRYLVKRTGEKVFLECVQDMDHENMFWYRQDPGLGLRLIYFSYDVKMKEKGDIPEGYSVSREKKERFSLILESASTNQTSMYLCASSFLYSNQPQHFGDGTRLSIL.

The chain links TRBV4-3 to TRBJ2-3; TRBD2 matches 9 bases. CDR3 size: 15 residues. The germline V gene encodes CDR1 LGHNA and CDR2 YSLEER. V lost 1 base, J lost 10 bases, and 9 bases stayed unmatched. CDR3: CASSQVSGGSGAQYF. CDR3 DNA sequence: TGCGCCAGCAGCCAAGTCAGCGGGGGGAGCGGGGCGCAGTATTTT.

J is TRBJ1-1 and V is TRBV23-1; D not certain. TRBV23-1 is an ORF; its function is uncertain. Trimming pared 4 bases from V and 0 bases from J, leaving 9 bases between. The CDR3 is 14 amino acids. CDR3 sequence (DNA): TGCGCCAGCAGTCGGGCCCGACTGAACACTGAAGCTTTCTTT. Protein product: CASSRARLNTEAFF.

The chain is built from TRBV2 and TRBJ2-7, with 9 bases identical to TRBD1. The length of the CDR3 is 13 residues. Germline values: CDR1 SNHLY, CDR2 FYNNEI. The trim removed 7 bases at V and 7 bases at J, leaving 8 bases unmatched. As DNA, the CDR3 is TGTGCCAGCACGGGGACAGGGATTGGAGAGCAGTACTTC. Its protein product is CASTGTGIGEQYF.

The chain couples TRBV23-1 to TRBJ2-5, with D possibly matching TRBD1 (5 bases). TRBV23-1 counts as an open reading frame of uncertain function. The length of the CDR3 is 15 residues. V was cut by 6 bases and J by 4 bases, with 18 bases left in between. CDR3: CASRGESGPGETQYF. The CDR3 bases are TGCGCCAGCAGAGGGGAAAGTGGGCCAGGAGAGACCCAGTACTTC.

V is TRBV7-9 and J is TRBJ2-7; perhaps TRBD1 as D (5 bases). There are 14 residues in the CDR3. V was pared by 6 bases and J by 4 bases, with 16 bases between. Germline V gives CDR1 SEHNR, CDR2 FQNEAQ (reference sequence). CDR3 sequence reads: CASRTQGVGYEQYF. As DNA, the CDR3 is TGTGCCAGCAGGACACAAGGGGTAGGATACGAGCAGTACTTC.

This chain joins TRBV5-6 and TRBJ1-3; 7 bases are shared with TRBD1. Per the germline V gene, CDR1 is SGHDT and CDR2 is YYEEEE. The J segment lost 2 bases and the V segment lost 2 bases, leaving 7 bases of the junction unmatched. CDR3 size: 16 residues. CDR3: CASSFTGELAGNTIYF. The DNA for the CDR3 is TGTGCCAGCAGCTTTACAGGGGAACTAGCTGGAAACACCATATATTTT. Supplemented by reference TRBV5-6 and TRBJ1-3, the full variable domain reads DAGVTQSPTHLIKTRGQQVTLRCSPKSGHDTVSWYQQALGQGPQFIFQYYEEEERQRGNFPDRFSGHQFPNYSSELNVNALLLGDSALYLCASSFTGELAGNTIYFGEGSWLTVV.

The gene calls are TRBV24-1 and TRBJ2-7; tentatively, D is TRBD2 (6 bases). CDR1 and CDR2 (germline): KGHDR, SFDVKD. V was cut by 7 bases and J by 1 base, with 16 bases left in between. The CDR3 length is 15 residues. CDR3 DNA sequence: TGTGCCACCAGAATGGATAGCGGCAATTCCTACGAGCAGTACTTC. Its protein is CATRMDSGNSYEQYF.

This clone was observed a handful of times. This sequence joins TRBV9 and TRBJ2-7; 7 positions agree with TRBD2. The J segment lost 3 bases and the V segment lost 4 bases, leaving 13 bases of the junction unmatched. Per the germline V gene, CDR1 is SGDLS and CDR2 is YYNGEE. This CDR3 is built from 16 residues. CDR3 sequence reads: CASSLGAGVPFYEQYF. The CDR3 DNA sequence: TGTGCCAGCAGCCTCGGGGCGGGAGTGCCCTTCTACGAGCAGTACTTC.

In nucleotides, the CDR3 is TGTGCCAGCAGCCATCAGGACATGAACACTGAAGCTTTCTTT. Translated: CASSHQDMNTEAFF. The chain has TRBV13 and TRBJ1-1, with D maybe TRBD1 (5 bases). The CDR3 spans 14 residues. CDR1 PRHDT and CDR2 FYEKMQ come from the germline V gene (reference sequence). Between the trimmed V and J ends, which lost 5 bases and 0 bases, there was a span of 10 bases.

The chain employs TRBV4-3 and TRBJ2-5, with D unresolved. Germline CDR1 reads LGHNA; CDR2 reads YSLEER. Trimming removed 1 base at V and 2 bases at J, with 5 bases between. This CDR3 has 13 amino acids. The DNA for the CDR3 is TGCGCCAGCAGCCAAGTACAGCAAGAGACCCAGTACTTC. Amino acid sequence: CASSQVQQETQYF.

Details on this clone: The same CDR3 also results from other DNA sequences found in this sample. V is TRBV19 and J is TRBJ2-7; possible D gene TRBD1, 5 bases. CDR3 length equals 13 residues. V was shortened by 3 bases and J by 1 base, with 7 bases between the two germline ends. Looked up from germline, CDR1 is LNHDA and CDR2 is SQIVND (reference sequence). The CDR3 spells CASSIGHSYEQYF. CDR3 coding DNA: TGTGCCAGTAGTATTGGACATTCCTACGAGCAGTACTTC.

This chain connects TRBV5-4 to TRBJ2-5; TRBD2 is a possible D gene (6 bases). The CDR3 is 13 amino acids. The V gene lost 4 bases and the J gene lost 4 bases, with 11 bases spanning the gap. CDR1 SGHNT and CDR2 YYREEE come from the germline V gene (reference sequence). Written as DNA, the CDR3 is TGTGCCAGCAGCCCAGTCGGGAGAGAGACCCAGTACTTC. Translation gives CASSPVGRETQYF.